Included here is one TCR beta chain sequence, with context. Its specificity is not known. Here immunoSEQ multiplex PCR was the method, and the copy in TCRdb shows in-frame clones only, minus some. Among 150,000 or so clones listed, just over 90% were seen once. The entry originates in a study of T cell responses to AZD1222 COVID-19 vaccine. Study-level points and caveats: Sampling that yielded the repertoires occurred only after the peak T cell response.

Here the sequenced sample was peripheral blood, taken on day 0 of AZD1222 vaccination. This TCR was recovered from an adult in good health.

CDR3 region: CATSRDLRGEQFF. CDR3 sequence (DNA): TGTGCCACCAGCAGAGATCTTAGGGGGGAGCAGTTCTTC. V usage is TRBV15 and J usage is TRBJ2-1, with a possible D match to TRBD1 (6 bases). The CDR3 has 13 amino acids. CDR1 LNHNV and CDR2 YYDKDF come from the germline V gene (reference sequence). V gave up 0 bases and J gave up 10 bases, with 10 bases separating them.